This T cell receptor (beta chain) was recovered during a study of blood T cell repertoires in COVID-19. Study details: Specimens from acute and convalescent COVID-19 originated in the United States, Italy and Spain. PBMCs, B-cell-depleted T cells, or T cells provided the cDNA or gDNA that made up the material.

Under the authors' procedure: How many nucleated cells were present was estimated from reference gene primer amplification. This table comes from immunoSEQ multiplex PCR, and its TCRdb copy is limited to in-frame clones, with some not included. V and J calls and clone size are given by that table; D and trimming were obtained from the DNA. Among some 180,000 clones listed, 82% were seen once. Followed over time, Seattle patients had been enrolled while infection was active. V gave up 3 bases and J gave up 0 bases, with 18 bases separating them. This CDR3 is built from 17 residues. Germline V CDR1 and CDR2: DFQATT, SNEGSKA (reference sequence).

Sample: peripheral blood. The origin of this receptor is a woman in her sixties with COVID-19, enrolled during active disease. The V call is TRBV20-1, the J call TRBJ1-5; D is ambiguous. CDR3 loop: CSASPPSPGVSNQPQHF. CDR3 in DNA: TGCAGTGCTAGTCCCCCTTCACCTGGAGTTAGCAATCAGCCCCAGCATTTT.